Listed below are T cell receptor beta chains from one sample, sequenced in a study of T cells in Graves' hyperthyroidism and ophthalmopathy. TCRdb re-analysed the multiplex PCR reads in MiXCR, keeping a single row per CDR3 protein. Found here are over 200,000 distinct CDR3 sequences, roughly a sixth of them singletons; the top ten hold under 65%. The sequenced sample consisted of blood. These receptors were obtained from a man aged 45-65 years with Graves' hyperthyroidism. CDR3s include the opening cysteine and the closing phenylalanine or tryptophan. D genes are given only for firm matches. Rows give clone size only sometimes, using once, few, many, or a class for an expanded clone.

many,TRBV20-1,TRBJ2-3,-,TGCAGTGCCTACCCGGGAGTGAACCCAGATACGCAGTATTTT,CSAYPGVNPDTQYF
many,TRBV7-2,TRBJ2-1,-,TGTGCCAGCAGCTTAGGCGTATACGGTAGCAGCGATGAGCAGTTCTTC,CASSLGVYGSSDEQFF
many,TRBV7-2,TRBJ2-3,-,TGTGCCAGCAGCTCCCAACAGGGTTGGACAGATACGCAGTATTTT,CASSSQQGWTDTQYF
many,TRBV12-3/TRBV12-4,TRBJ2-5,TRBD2,TGTGCCAGCAGTCCCAGACTAGCGGGCGTACAAGAGACCCAGTACTTC,CASSPRLAGVQETQYF
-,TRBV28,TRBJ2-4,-,TGTGCCAGCAGTTTAGTTTCGGGACATAAGGCGAACATTCAGTACTTC,CASSLVSGHKANIQYF
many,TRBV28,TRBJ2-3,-,TGTGCCAGCAATCTAGCGGGACAGGGTTGGGTCACAGATACGCAGTATTTT,CASNLAGQGWVTDTQYF
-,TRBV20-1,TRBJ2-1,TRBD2,TGCAGTGCTCCCCCAAGACTAGCGTCCCCCCCCTACAATGAGCAGTTCTTC,CSAPPRLASPPYNEQFF
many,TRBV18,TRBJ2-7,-,TGTGCCAGCTCACCATCAGGGGACGAGCAGTACTTC,CASSPSGDEQYF
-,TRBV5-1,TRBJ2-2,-,TGCGCCAGCAGCTGGTCCCTAGTAGGCTACACCGGGGAGCTGTTTTTT,CASSWSLVGYTGELFF
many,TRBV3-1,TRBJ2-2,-,TGTGCCAGCAGCCACTACACCGGGGAGCTGTTTTTT,CASSHYTGELFF
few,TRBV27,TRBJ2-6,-,TGTGCCAGCAGAGGGGCAGGGGTTGGGGCCAACGTCCTGACTTTC,CASRGAGVGANVLTF
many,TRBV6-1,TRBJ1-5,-,TGTGCCAGCAGTGCGGGGCTTGGTCAGCCCCAGCATTTT,CASSAGLGQPQHF
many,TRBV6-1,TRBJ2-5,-,TGTGCCAGCAGTGTAATAGAGACGGAAGGAGAGACCCAGTACTTC,CASSVIETEGETQYF
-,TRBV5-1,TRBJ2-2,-,TGCGCCAGCAGCGGTTCTGGGGCCTTCGGCGGGGAGCTGTTTTTT,CASSGSGAFGGELFF
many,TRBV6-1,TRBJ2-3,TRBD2,TGTGCCAGCAGTGTGCCGGGGAAGCTAGCGGGAGGTTTGCCAGATACGCAGTATTTT,CASSVPGKLAGGLPDTQYF
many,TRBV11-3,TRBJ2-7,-,TGTGCCAGCAGCCCTCAACAGGGCTACGAGCAGTACTTC,CASSPQQGYEQYF
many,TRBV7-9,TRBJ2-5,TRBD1,TGTGCCAGCAGCCCAGGGGGCTTTGGGGAGACCCAGTACTTC,CASSPGGFGETQYF
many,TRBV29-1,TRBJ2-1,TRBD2,TGCAGCGTCCCGGGACTAGCGGGAGTCCACAATGAGCAGTTCTTC,CSVPGLAGVHNEQFF
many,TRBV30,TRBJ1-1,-,TGTGCCTGGAGTTACAGGACCGGGGCTTTCTTT,CAWSYRTGAFF
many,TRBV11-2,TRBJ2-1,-,TGTGCCAGCAGAAGGAACCGGGACCGCCGAGGTGTGCAGTTCTTC,CASRRNRDRRGVQFF
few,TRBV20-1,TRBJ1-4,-,TGCAGTGCTAGCTTCCATAATGAAAAACTGTTTTTT,CSASFHNEKLFF
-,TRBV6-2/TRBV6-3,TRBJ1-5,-,TGTGCCAGCAGTTCAGGGGACCCACCCGATCAGCCCCAGCATTTT,CASSSGDPPDQPQHF
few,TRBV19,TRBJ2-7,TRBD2,TGTGCCAGTAGTACAACCGGGACTAGCGCCATCTACGAGCAGTACTTC,CASSTTGTSAIYEQYF
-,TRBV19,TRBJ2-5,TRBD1,TGTGCCAGTAGTATTCCGGGACAGGGGGATGGAGAGACCCAGTACTTC,CASSIPGQGDGETQYF
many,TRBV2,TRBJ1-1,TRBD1,TGTGCCAGCAGGCGGACAGGGGGCCTGAACACTGAAGCTTTCTTT,CASRRTGGLNTEAFF
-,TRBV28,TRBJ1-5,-,TGTGCCAGCAGTTTGCCCGGGCCCAAGGGGCAGCCCCAGCATTTT,CASSLPGPKGQPQHF
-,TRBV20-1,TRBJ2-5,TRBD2,TGCAGTGCTAGCGGGGCGGGAGGTTCGGGGGAGACCCAGTACTTC,CSASGAGGSGETQYF
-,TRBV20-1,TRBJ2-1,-,TGCAGTGCTAGAGATGTTACGAAGAATGAGCAGTTCTTC,CSARDVTKNEQFF
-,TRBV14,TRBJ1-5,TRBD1,TGTGCCAGCAGCCTCACAGGGGTGCCGGATCAGCCCCAGCATTTT,CASSLTGVPDQPQHF
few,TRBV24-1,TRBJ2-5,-,TGTGCCACCAGTGACATTAGCGGACCTTTACAAGAGACCCAGTACTTC,CATSDISGPLQETQYF
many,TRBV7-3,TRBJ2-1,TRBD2,TGTGCCAGCAGCTCCGGCGGGAGCTGGTGGGATGAGCAGTTCTTC,CASSSGGSWWDEQFF
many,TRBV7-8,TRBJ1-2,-,TGTGCCAGCAGCCCCGAAATGGGGTCCGGCTACACCTTC,CASSPEMGSGYTF
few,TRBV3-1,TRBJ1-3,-,TGTGCCAGCAGCCAAGTAGGGGGCACCATATATTTT,CASSQVGGTIYF
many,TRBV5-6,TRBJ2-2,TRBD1,TGTGCCAGCAGCGCCCGACAGGGGTTAACTGACACCGGGGAGCTGTTTTTT,CASSARQGLTDTGELFF
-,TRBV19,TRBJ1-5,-,TGTGCCAGTAGTATCGTGGACGGAACCAGCAATCAGCCCCAGCATTTT,CASSIVDGTSNQPQHF
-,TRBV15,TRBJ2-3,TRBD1,TGTGCCACCAGCTACCGGACAGGGGCAGATACGCAGTATTTT,CATSYRTGADTQYF
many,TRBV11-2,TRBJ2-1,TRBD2,TGTGCCAGCAGCTCACTCATCGGCGGGAGCAAAAGCAATGAGCAGTTCTTC,CASSSLIGGSKSNEQFF
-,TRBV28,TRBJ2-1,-,TGTGCCGGCAGTCTGTTTGCGGGCGAGACCGACAATGAGCAGTTCTTC,CAGSLFAGETDNEQFF
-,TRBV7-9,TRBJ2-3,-,TGTGCCAGCAGCTTAGTAGGTTCCTGGGACACAGATACGCAGTATTTT,CASSLVGSWDTDTQYF
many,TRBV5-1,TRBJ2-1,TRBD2,TGCGCCAGCAGCTTCTTGGGACTAGCCTACAATGAGCAGTTCTTC,CASSFLGLAYNEQFF
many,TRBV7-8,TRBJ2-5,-,TGTGCCAGCAGCTTAGCGCGGACTGGAAGTGTGACCCAGTACTTC,CASSLARTGSVTQYF
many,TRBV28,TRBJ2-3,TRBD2,TGTGCCAGCAGTTTGGGGGGACTAGATGGTGGTACGCAGTATTTT,CASSLGGLDGGTQYF
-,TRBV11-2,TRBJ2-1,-,TGTGCCAGCAGCCGTGGGACTGCCACATACAATGAGCAGTTCTTC,CASSRGTATYNEQFF
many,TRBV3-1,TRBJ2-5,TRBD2,TGTGCCAGCAGCCAACCAGGCGGGAGGACGCACGAGACCCAGTACTTC,CASSQPGGRTHETQYF
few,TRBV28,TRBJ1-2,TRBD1,TGTGCCAGCAGTTTTCTTACAGGGGTCTATGGCTACACCTTC,CASSFLTGVYGYTF
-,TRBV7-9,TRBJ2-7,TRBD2,TGTGCCAGCAGCCTCTTTAGCGGGAGTTACGAGCAGTACTTC,CASSLFSGSYEQYF
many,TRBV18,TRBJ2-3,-,TGTGCCAGCTCACCCCAGTTCCTAAAGCTTCTCAACCACTCTGATACGCAGTATTTT,CASSPQFLKLLNHSDTQYF
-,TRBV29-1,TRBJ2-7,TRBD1,TGCAGCGTTGAAAGGACAGGGGGTAACGAGCAGTACTTC,CSVERTGGNEQYF